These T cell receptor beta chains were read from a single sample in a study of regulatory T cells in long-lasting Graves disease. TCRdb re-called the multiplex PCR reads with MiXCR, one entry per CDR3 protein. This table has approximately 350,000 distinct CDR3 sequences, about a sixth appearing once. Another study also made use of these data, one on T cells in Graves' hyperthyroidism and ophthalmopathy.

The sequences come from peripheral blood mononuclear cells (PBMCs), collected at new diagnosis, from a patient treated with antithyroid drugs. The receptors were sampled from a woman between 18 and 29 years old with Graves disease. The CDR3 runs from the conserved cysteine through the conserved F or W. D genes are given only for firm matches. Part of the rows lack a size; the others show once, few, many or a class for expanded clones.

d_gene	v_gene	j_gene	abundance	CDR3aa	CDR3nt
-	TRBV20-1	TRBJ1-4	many	CSAYQGGEKLFF	TGCAGTGCTTATCAGGGAGGTGAAAAACTGTTTTTT
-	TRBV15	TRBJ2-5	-	CATSRRDGKTQETQYF	TGTGCCACCAGCAGGAGAGACGGGAAAACCCAAGAGACCCAGTACTTC
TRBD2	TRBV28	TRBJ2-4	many	CASQSAGDKNIQYF	TGTGCCAGCCAGTCGGCGGGGGACAAAAACATTCAGTACTTC
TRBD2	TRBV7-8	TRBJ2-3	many	CASSFVAGGPGDTRYF	TGTGCCAGCAGCTTCGTAGCGGGGGGGCCGGGAGATACGCGGTATTTT
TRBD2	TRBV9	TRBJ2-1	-	CASSRSGGAVGEQFF	TGTGCCAGCAGCCGTAGCGGGGGGGCCGTAGGTGAGCAGTTCTTC
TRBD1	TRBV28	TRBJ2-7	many	CASSVPGTGGDEQYF	TGTGCCAGCAGTGTGCCCGGGACAGGGGGAGACGAGCAGTACTTC
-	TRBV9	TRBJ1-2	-	CASSVEAAGYGYTF	TGTGCCAGCAGCGTTGAGGCGGCCGGCTATGGCTACACCTTC
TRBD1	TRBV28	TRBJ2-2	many	CASCNRGINTGELFF	TGTGCCAGCTGCAACAGGGGAATTAACACCGGGGAGCTGTTTTTT
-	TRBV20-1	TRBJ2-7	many	CSARGQLLRQQYF	TGCAGTGCTAGAGGACAACTCCTACGACAGCAGTACTTC
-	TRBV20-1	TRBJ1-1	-	CSAKDLGREAFF	TGCAGTGCTAAAGATTTGGGCAGGGAAGCTTTCTTT
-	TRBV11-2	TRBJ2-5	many	CASSSRDLGKTQYF	TGTGCCAGCAGCTCGCGGGACCTGGGGAAGACCCAGTACTTC
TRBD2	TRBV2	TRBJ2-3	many	CASKEVAGRTDTQYF	TGTGCCAGCAAGGAAGTAGCGGGCCGCACAGATACGCAGTATTTT
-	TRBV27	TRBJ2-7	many	CASRTTTLAYEQYF	TGTGCCAGCCGGACCACAACACTAGCCTACGAGCAGTACTTC
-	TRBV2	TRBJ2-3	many	CASSDPRGINTDTQYF	TGTGCCAGCAGTGATCCACGGGGGATTAACACAGATACGCAGTATTTT
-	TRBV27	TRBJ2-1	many	CASSLHLLGTNEQFF	TGTGCCAGCAGTCTACACCTCCTAGGAACCAATGAGCAGTTCTTC
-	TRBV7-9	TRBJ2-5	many	CASLSVRVGETQYF	TGTGCCAGCTTATCGGTCCGCGTCGGCGAGACCCAGTACTTC
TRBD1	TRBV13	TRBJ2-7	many	CASSPDRAGIYEQYF	TGTGCCAGCAGCCCGGACAGGGCTGGGATCTACGAGCAGTACTTC
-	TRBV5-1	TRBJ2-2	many	CASSLVQVTGELFF	TGCGCCAGCAGCTTGGTCCAAGTCACCGGGGAGCTGTTTTTT
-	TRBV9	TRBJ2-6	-	CASSVATWQGKAGANVLTF	TGTGCCAGCAGCGTAGCTACGTGGCAGGGGAAGGCTGGGGCCAACGTCCTGACTTTC
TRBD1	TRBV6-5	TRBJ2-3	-	CASSYAGTGLDTQYF	TGTGCCAGCAGTTACGCCGGGACAGGATTAGATACGCAGTATTTT
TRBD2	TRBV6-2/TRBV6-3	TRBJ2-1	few	CASRSSGSSVEQFF	TGTGCCAGCAGGTCAAGCGGGAGTAGTGTTGAGCAGTTCTTC
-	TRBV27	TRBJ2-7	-	CASSLTGHKPYEQYF	TGTGCCAGCAGTTTAACAGGGCACAAACCCTACGAGCAGTACTTC
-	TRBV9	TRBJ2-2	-	CASSVAGSPPTGELFF	TGTGCCAGCAGCGTAGCGGGAAGTCCCCCCACCGGGGAGCTGTTTTTT
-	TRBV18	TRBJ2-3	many	CASSQGQRGTDTQYF	TGTGCCAGCTCTCAAGGACAAAGGGGCACAGATACGCAGTATTTT
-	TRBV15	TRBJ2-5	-	CATSRDQRGETQYF	TGTGCCACCAGCAGAGATCAAAGGGGGGAGACCCAGTACTTC
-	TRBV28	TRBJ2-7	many	CASRGRDHYEQYF	TGTGCCAGCAGGGGAAGGGACCACTACGAGCAGTACTTC
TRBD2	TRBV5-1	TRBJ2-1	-	CASSPIAGGRYNEQSF	TGCGCCAGCAGCCCAATAGCGGGGGGGCGTTACAATGAGCAGTCCTTC
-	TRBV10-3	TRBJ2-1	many	CAITRTGNEQFF	TGTGCCATCACCCGGACTGGGAATGAGCAGTTCTTC
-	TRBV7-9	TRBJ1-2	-	CASSPHERTENYGYTF	TGTGCCAGCAGCCCCCACGAGCGGACAGAAAACTATGGCTACACCTTC
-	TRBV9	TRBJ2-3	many	CASSVDPHRRTDTQYF	TGTGCCAGCAGCGTAGACCCGCACCGAAGGACAGATACGCAGTATTTT
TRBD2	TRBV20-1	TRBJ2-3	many	CSATASGVADTQYF	TGCAGTGCAACGGCTAGCGGGGTCGCAGATACGCAGTATTTT
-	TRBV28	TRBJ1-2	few	CASSPGAANYGYTF	TGTGCCAGCAGCCCAGGGGCCGCTAACTATGGCTACACCTTC
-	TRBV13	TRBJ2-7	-	CASSLSGAKSYEQYF	TGTGCCAGCAGCTTATCGGGGGCGAAATCCTACGAGCAGTACTTC